The rows below give T cell receptor beta chains drawn from one sample of a study of cytomegalovirus exposure and HLA in healthy donors. The data were produced by immunoSEQ multiplex PCR, yet TCRdb's version contains in-frame clones alone and is incomplete. The sample has 20,000 or so clones; approximately 80% are singletons. The sample comprised PBMCs. The receptors were gathered from a man in his sixties in good health and CMV-seronegative. CDR3s include the opening cysteine and the closing phenylalanine or tryptophan. A D gene is named only where the DNA matches it firmly. Clone size is not always given. Where it is, it says once, few, many or a class for expanded clones.

CDR3aa	CDR3nt	j_gene	v_gene	d_gene	abundance
CASRAPWGVYNEQFF	TGTGCCAGCAGAGCTCCGTGGGGAGTTTACAATGAGCAGTTCTTC	TRBJ2-1	TRBV6-1	.	.
CASSLSGGSTDTQYF	TGTGCCAGCAGTCTTAGCGGGGGAAGCACAGATACGCAGTATTTT	TRBJ2-3	TRBV6-1	TRBD2	once
CASIGNTGELFF	TGTGCCAGCATCGGGAACACCGGGGAGCTGTTTTTT	TRBJ2-2	TRBV25-1	.	.
CASSLGALSTDTQYF	TGTGCCAGCAGCTTAGGCGCTTTGAGCACAGATACGCAGTATTTT	TRBJ2-3	TRBV7-6	.	.
CASRGVAREQFF	TGTGCCAGCAGAGGCGTGGCTAGGGAGCAGTTCTTC	TRBJ2-1	TRBV5-6	.	.
CASSVTGGHYNEQFF	TGTGCCAGCAGCGTAACGGGGGGGCATTACAATGAGCAGTTCTTC	TRBJ2-1	TRBV9	TRBD2	.
CSSSIAGAGNTEAFF	TGTTCCAGTAGTATTGCAGGGGCCGGGAACACTGAAGCTTTCTTT	TRBJ1-1	TRBV19	.	.
CASSSRAAFERVKETQYF	TGTGCCAGCAGCTCCCGCGCCGCCTTCGAGAGAGTGAAAGAGACCCAGTACTTC	TRBJ2-5	TRBV7-6	.	.
CASSYSDPRGEQYF	TGTGCCAGCAGTTACTCTGATCCCCGCGGCGAGCAGTACTTC	TRBJ2-7	TRBV6-5	.	.
CASSPQRGGSDNEQFF	TGTGCCAGCAGCCCGCAGCGGGGGGGCAGCGACAATGAGCAGTTCTTC	TRBJ2-1	TRBV4-2	TRBD2	.
CASSSETGFGNQPQHF	TGTGCCAGCAGCTCGGAGACAGGGTTTGGCAATCAGCCCCAGCATTTT	TRBJ1-5	TRBV5-8	TRBD1	once
CASSFGNGYTF	TGTGCCAGCAGTTTCGGTAATGGCTACACCTTC	TRBJ1-2	TRBV25-1	.	.